This TCR beta chain emerged from a study of control samples from healthy donors and cancer patients. TCRdb's table, derived via immunoSEQ multiplex PCR, lists solely in-frame clones and lacks some. The sample contains around 170,000 clones, 85% to 90% of which appear only once. Trimming removed 5 bases from V and 2 bases from J; junction bases left unmatched: 3. Germline V gene lookup returns CDR1 ENHRY and CDR2 SYGVKD. There are 15 residues in the CDR3. The specimen was blood. The receptor's source is a woman aged 45-59 years in good health. This rearrangement joins TRBV10-3 to TRBJ2-3; TRBD2 agrees at 11 bases. As DNA, the CDR3 is TGTGCCATCAGTCGGGGACTAGCGGTCACAGATACGCAGTATTTT. It specifies CAISRGLAVTDTQYF.